This T cell receptor (beta chain) was sequenced for a study of blood T cell repertoires in COVID-19. About the research overall: T cells, B-cell-depleted T cells, or PBMCs provided the cDNA or gDNA that served as material.

Sequencing used immunoSEQ multiplex PCR; TCRdb keeps in-frame clones, though not all of them. Here the sample spans 300,000 to 500,000 clones, roughly 86% being singletons. Living in about two dozen US areas, the participants were between 18 and 89 years of age. The material sequenced was PBMCs or T cells enriched from blood (not recorded which). This clonotype was sampled from a woman in her 40s with acute COVID-19.

As DNA, the CDR3 is TGTGCCACCAGGAGATCAGCGGCGGCTTTCTTT. This gives the protein CATRRSAAAFF. V and J are TRBV15 and TRBJ1-1; D not resolved. Trimming shortened V by 6 bases and J by 11 bases, and 13 bases separated the two germline ends. There are 11 residues in the CDR3. Germline V CDR1 and CDR2: LNHNV, YYDKDF (reference sequence).